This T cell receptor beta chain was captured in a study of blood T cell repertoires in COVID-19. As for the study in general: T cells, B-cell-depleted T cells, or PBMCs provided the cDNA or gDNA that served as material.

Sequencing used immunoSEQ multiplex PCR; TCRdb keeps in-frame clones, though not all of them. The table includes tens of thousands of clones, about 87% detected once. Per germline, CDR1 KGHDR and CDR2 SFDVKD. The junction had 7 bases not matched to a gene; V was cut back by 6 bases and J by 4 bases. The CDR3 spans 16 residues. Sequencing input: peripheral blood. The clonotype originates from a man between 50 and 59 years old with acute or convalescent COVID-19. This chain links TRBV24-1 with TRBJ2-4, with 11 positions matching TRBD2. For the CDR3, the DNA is TGTGCCACCAGTTCGACTAGCGGGGCCGATAAAAACATTCAGTACTTC. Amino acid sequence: CATSSTSGADKNIQYF.